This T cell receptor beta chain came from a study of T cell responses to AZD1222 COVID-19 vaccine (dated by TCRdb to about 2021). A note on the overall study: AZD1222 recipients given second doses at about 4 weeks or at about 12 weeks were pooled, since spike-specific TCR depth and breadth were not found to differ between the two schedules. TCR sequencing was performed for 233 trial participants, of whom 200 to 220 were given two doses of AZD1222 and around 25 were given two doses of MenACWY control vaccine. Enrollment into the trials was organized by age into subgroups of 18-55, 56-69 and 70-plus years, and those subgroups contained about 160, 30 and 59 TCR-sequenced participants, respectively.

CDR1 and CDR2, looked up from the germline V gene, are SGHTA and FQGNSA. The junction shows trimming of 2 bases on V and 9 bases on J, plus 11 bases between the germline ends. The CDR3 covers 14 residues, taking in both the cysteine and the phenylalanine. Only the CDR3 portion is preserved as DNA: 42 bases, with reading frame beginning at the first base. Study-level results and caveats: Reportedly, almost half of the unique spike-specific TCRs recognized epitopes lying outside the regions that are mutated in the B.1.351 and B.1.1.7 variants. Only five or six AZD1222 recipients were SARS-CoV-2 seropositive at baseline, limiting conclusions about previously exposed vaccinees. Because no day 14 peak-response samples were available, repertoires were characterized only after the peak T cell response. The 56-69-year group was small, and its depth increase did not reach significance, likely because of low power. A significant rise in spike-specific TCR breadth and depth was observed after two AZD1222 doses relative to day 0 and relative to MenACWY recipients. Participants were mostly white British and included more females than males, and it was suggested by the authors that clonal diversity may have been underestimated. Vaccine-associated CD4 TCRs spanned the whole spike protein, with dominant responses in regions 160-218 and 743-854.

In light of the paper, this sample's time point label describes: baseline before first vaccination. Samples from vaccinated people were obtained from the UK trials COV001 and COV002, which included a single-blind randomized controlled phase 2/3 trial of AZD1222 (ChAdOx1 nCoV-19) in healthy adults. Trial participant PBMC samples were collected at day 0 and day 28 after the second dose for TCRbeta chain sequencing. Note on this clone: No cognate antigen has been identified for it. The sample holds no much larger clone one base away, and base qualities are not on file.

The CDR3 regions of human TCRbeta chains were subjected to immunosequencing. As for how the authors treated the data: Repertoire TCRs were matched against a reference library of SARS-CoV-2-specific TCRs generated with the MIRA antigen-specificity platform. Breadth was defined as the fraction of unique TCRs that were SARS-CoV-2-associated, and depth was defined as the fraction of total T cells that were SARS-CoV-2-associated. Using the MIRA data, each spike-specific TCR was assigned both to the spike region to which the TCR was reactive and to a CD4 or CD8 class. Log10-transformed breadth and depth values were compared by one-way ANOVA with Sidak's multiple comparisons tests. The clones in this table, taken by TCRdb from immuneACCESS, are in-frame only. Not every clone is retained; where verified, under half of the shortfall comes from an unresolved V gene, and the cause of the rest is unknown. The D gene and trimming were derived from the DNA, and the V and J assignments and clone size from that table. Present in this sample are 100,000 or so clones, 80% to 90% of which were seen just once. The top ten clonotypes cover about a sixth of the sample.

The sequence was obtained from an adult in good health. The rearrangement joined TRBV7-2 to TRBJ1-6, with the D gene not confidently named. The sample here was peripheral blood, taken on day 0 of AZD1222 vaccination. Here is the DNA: TGTGCCAGCAGCTTATCTCATATCCGTTCACCCCTCCACTTT. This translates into CASSLSHIRSPLHF.